This T cell receptor beta chain was recorded in a study of regulatory T cells in long-lasting Graves disease. Study results and limitations: Preferential use of TRBV28, TRBJ1-2 and TRBJ2-5 was seen in persistent disease.

This clonotype was counted many times. The antigen is unknown. Regarding time point: newly diagnosed GD, antithyroid drugs for less than 3 months. After RNA was extracted from PBMCs, the TCR library was made from it. There are 16 residues in the CDR3. Germline-derived CDR1 and CDR2 are SGDLS and YYNGEE. Trimming cost V 4 bases and J 3 bases; bases outside gene matches: 6. For TCR beta, libraries came from iRepertoire HTBI primers and Arm-PCR of CDR3 regions. One entry per CDR3 protein, called by TCRdb with MiXCR from the multiplex PCR reads. Counted here are roughly 430,000 distinct CDR3 sequences, about 17% occurring once; the ten biggest clones make up around 10%. These same data were also listed under a study on T cells in Graves' hyperthyroidism and ophthalmopathy. That investigation notes: Clonotypes that were expanded in thyroid above 0.001 mostly appeared in blood too.

This chain links TRBV9 with TRBJ2-2, with 10 bases that match TRBD2. Source: peripheral blood mononuclear cells (PBMCs), taken at new diagnosis, from a patient treated with antithyroid drugs. The TCR was taken from a woman in her thirties with Graves disease. CDR3 amino acids: CASSTRTSGYTGELFF. The DNA for the CDR3 is TGTGCCAGCAGCACGCGGACTAGCGGATACACCGGGGAGCTGTTTTTT.